These 24 T cell receptor beta chains were all obtained from the same sample, sequenced in a study of T cell repertoires in cytomegalovirus infection (dated by TCRdb to the late 2010s). Sequencing was carried out with an Illumina HiSeq 1500. Using fastp at Q25 and MiXCR, TCRdb reprocessed the public reads and kept productive beta chains. Each CDR3 protein appears once, grouped with its most common genes and DNA. The sample table shows under 150,000 distinct CDR3 sequences, and approximately 24% are seen once. 34% of the sample belongs to the ten largest clones. No antigen has been assigned to these receptors. Sequenced input: PBMCs, sequenced either directly or after in vitro stimulation (not recorded which). All receptors come from a human donor in good health (CMV status not recorded). Some clones in this sample may be carry-over from other donors' samples.

In regard to this clonotype: A much larger clone lies a single base off, so this may be a read error. V is TRBV7-2 and J is TRBJ2-5; no clear D. V was trimmed by 1 base and J by 5 bases, leaving 5 bases between them. Germline values: CDR1 SGHTA, CDR2 FQGNSA. The CDR3 totals 12 residues. CDR3 protein: CASSLEMETQYF. The DNA for the CDR3 is TGTGCCAGCAGCTTAGAGATGGAGACCCAGTACTTC.

This clonotype was counted between two and nine times. This rearrangement joins TRBV20-1 to TRBJ2-5, with 12 nucleotides matching TRBD2. Germline loops: CDR1 DFQATT, CDR2 SNEGSKA (reference sequence). The J segment lost 3 bases and the V segment lost 1 base, leaving 3 bases of the junction unmatched. This CDR3 is built from 15 residues. This chain's CDR3 is CSARGLAGEEETQYF. DNA of the CDR3: TGCAGTGCTAGAGGACTAGCGGGAGAGGAAGAGACCCAGTACTTC.

The chain carries TRBV4-1 and TRBJ1-2; D is unresolved. Germline assignment: CDR1 MGHRA and CDR2 YSYEKL. V was pared by 1 base and J by 4 bases, with 10 bases between. CDR3 length equals 14 residues. The CDR3 region has the DNA TGCGCCAGCAGCCAAGTAGGATCTGGCTATGGCTACACCTTC. This codes for CASSQVGSGYGYTF.

This clonotype came up a few times. The rearrangement joins TRBV5-4 to TRBJ2-5, with D unclear. The CDR3 is 14 amino acids. Germline-derived CDR1 and CDR2 are SGHNT and YYREEE (reference sequence). Trimming took 5 bases from V and 5 from J, leaving 16 bases between them. The CDR3 coding sequence is TGTGCCAGCAGTTTCTTGTCTGCGGATGAGACCCAGTACTTC. Residues: CASSFLSADETQYF.

This clonotype occurred a few times. The chain has TRBV7-2 and TRBJ1-2; D uncertain. Trimming pared 5 bases from V and 10 bases from J, leaving 14 bases between. Germline assignment: CDR1 SGHTA and CDR2 FQGNSA. The CDR3 runs 12 residues. CDR3 nucleotides: TGTGCCAGCAGCGTACGAACCGATGACTACACCTTC. It yields the protein CASSVRTDDYTF.

This chain links TRBV28 with TRBJ1-5, with D perhaps matching TRBD1 (5 bases). Trimming pared 6 bases from V and 2 bases from J, leaving 17 bases between. CDR3 length: 16 amino acids. Germline V gene data show CDR1 as MDHEN and CDR2 as SYDVKM. CDR3 DNA sequence: TGTGCCAGCAGCCACGCCGGGGCAGGAGGCAATCAGCCCCAGCATTTT. Translating it yields CASSHAGAGGNQPQHF.

Comments on this clonotype: At one of its ends the junction is not consistent with the germline gene, which may arise from a read error. V gene TRBV7-2 combines with J gene TRBJ1-5, with 7 bases matching TRBD1. The CDR3 is made up of 13 amino acids. CDR1 is SGHTA and CDR2 is FQGNSA in the germline V gene. CDR3 nucleotides: TGTGCCAGCAACGGACAGGTCAATCAGCCCGAGCATTTT. Amino acid sequence: CASNGQVNQPEHF.

The chain joins TRBV20-1 to TRBJ2-1; either TRBD1 or TRBD2 may supply D (5 bases each). Germline V gene lookup returns CDR1 DFQATT and CDR2 SNEGSKA (reference sequence). The CDR3 contains 13 residues. The CDR3 sequence is CRVGRRSYNEQFF. The CDR3 DNA reads TGCAGGGTGGGACGCCGCTCCTACAATGAGCAGTTCTTC.

The chain combines TRBV7-3 with TRBJ2-3; no clear D gene. The CDR3 consists of 15 residues. Germline V gene sequence: CDR1 SGHTA, CDR2 FQGTGA. V lost 5 bases to trimming and J lost 6 bases, with 18 bases between them. This CDR3 reads CASSLSGAGWDTQYF. Written as DNA, the CDR3 is TGTGCCAGCAGCCTCTCAGGAGCCGGGTGGGATACGCAGTATTTT.

The genes are TRBV19 and TRBJ2-1; 10 bases fit TRBD2. This CDR3 has 15 amino acids. Trimming removed 6 bases from V and 7 bases from J; junction bases left unmatched: 9. The germline V gene encodes CDR1 LNHDA and CDR2 SQIVND (reference sequence). This CDR3 is CASSKVTSGPNEQFF. As DNA, the CDR3 is TGTGCCAGTAGCAAAGTGACTAGCGGGCCTAATGAGCAGTTCTTC.

The chain carries TRBV24-1 and TRBJ2-2; either TRBD1 or TRBD2 may supply D (5 bases each). V gave up 12 bases and J gave up 4 bases, with 17 bases separating them. CDR1 and CDR2 from the germline V gene are KGHDR and SFDVKD. The length of the CDR3 is 14 residues. CDR3 sequence: CAVRPGTGTGELFF. DNA for the CDR3: TGTGCCGTCCGGCCCGGGACGGGCACCGGGGAGCTGTTTTTT.

The chain carries TRBV4-3 and TRBJ2-5, with a possible D match to TRBD2 (6 bases). The ends were cut back, 3 bases at V and 1 base at J, with 12 bases in the middle. This CDR3 contains 15 residues. Germline CDR1 is LGHNA and CDR2 is YSLEER. In DNA form, the CDR3 reads TGCGCCAGCAGCCACAGCCCGGGAGCCCAAGAGACCCAGTACTTC. This gives the protein CASSHSPGAQETQYF.

This clonotype has more than one count but fewer than ten. The chain carries TRBV6-2 or TRBV6-3 and TRBJ2-7; tentatively, D is TRBD1 (6 bases). Germline assignment: CDR1 MNHEY and CDR2 SVGEGT. This CDR3 region has 13 residues. Trimming took 4 bases from V and 7 from J, leaving 14 bases between them. CDR3 region: CASSSGQLREQYV. The CDR3 DNA is TGTGCCAGCAGTTCCGGACAGCTGAGGGAGCAGTACGTC.

The CDR3 here is CASSLGQGKDYGYTF. The CDR3 DNA reads as TGTGCCAGCAGCTTGGGACAGGGAAAGGACTATGGCTACACCTTC. The rearrangement links TRBV7-6 to TRBJ1-2; 9 nucleotides match TRBD1. Trimming at V came to 3 bases and at J to 3 bases, leaving 5 bases not matched to a gene. The CDR3 has 15 residues. The germline V gene encodes CDR1 SGHVS and CDR2 FNYEAQ. The full variable domain, completed using reference TRBV7-6 and TRBJ1-2, is GAGVSQSPRYKVTKRGQDVALRCDPISGHVSLYWYRQALGQGPEFLTYFNYEAQQDKSGLPNDRFSAERPEGSISTLTIQRTEQRDSAMYRCASSLGQGKDYGYTFGSGTRLTVV.

This chain's CDR3 is CASSPTPVGTGLNNEQFF. The CDR3 DNA follows: TGTGCCAGCAGCCCCACTCCGGTAGGGACAGGGCTAAACAATGAGCAGTTCTTC. V and J are TRBV7-9 and TRBJ2-1, with 9 bases matching TRBD1. The CDR3 has 18 amino acids. With 5 bases clipped from V and 5 bases from J, the junction kept 16 bases outside the gene matches. CDR1 SEHNR and CDR2 FQNEAQ come from the germline V gene (reference sequence).

This clonotype was counted only a few times. The chain couples TRBV28 to TRBJ2-7, with D unresolved. This CDR3 spans 12 amino acids. The germline V and J ends were trimmed by 8 bases and 0 bases, with 8 bases remaining between them. CDR1 is MDHEN, CDR2 SYDVKM, per germline. The CDR3 sequence: CASCSSSYEQYV. CDR3 sequence (DNA): TGTGCCAGCTGTTCCAGCTCCTACGAGCAGTACGTC.

The table lists this clonotype with a few counts. This sequence joins TRBV7-3 and TRBJ2-7, with D tentatively TRBD2 (5 bases). The CDR3 has 15 residues. The V end lost 5 bases, the J end lost 2 bases, and 16 bases lay between the germline ends. The V gene's germline CDR1 is SGHTA and CDR2 FQGTGA. The DNA for the CDR3 is TGTGCCAGCAGCCCCCGCGGCGGGTACCCCTACGAGCAGTACTTC. Translating gives CASSPRGGYPYEQYF.

The V call is TRBV9, the J call TRBJ2-2; 8 bases align to TRBD1. V gave up 4 bases and J gave up 7 bases; unmatched junction bases: 12. Germline CDR1 is SGDLS and CDR2 is YYNGEE. The CDR3 loop spans 16 amino acids. The CDR3 here is CASSKGQGASNGELFF. The CDR3, as DNA: TGTGCCAGCAGCAAAGGACAGGGAGCTAGTAACGGGGAGCTGTTTTTT.

The CDR3 nucleotides read TGTGCCAGCAGGGCTGGGACAGGGAACACTGAAGCTTTCTTT. It is translated as CASRAGTGNTEAFF. The genes are TRBV2 and TRBJ1-1; 8 nucleotides agree with TRBD1. Germline CDR1 and CDR2: SNHLY and FYNNEI. J gave up 1 base and V 6 bases, and 4 bases lay outside the gene matches. The CDR3 loop spans 14 amino acids.

In this sample, this clonotype turned up many times. J is TRBJ1-2 and V is TRBV7-2, with D hard to call. This CDR3 contains 15 residues. Trimming removed 1 base from V and 6 bases from J, with 15 bases in between. The germline V gene encodes CDR1 SGHTA and CDR2 FQGNSA. The CDR3 sequence is CASSLEEGGLDGYTF. The CDR3 DNA sequence: TGTGCCAGCAGCTTAGAAGAAGGTGGGCTGGATGGCTACACCTTC.

This clonotype was found once. The junction does not match germline at one end; this may be a read error. The J gene is TRBJ1-5, the V gene TRBV7-2; D is unresolved. Per germline, CDR1 SGHTA and CDR2 FQGNSA. This CDR3 is 15 amino acids long. DNA for the CDR3: TGTGCCAGCAGCTTACGGCAGTATAGCAATCAGCCCCGGCATTTT. It encodes CASSLRQYSNQPRHF.

This clonotype was picked up many times. The chain has TRBV20-1 and TRBJ2-1; TRBD2 matches 9 bases. The ends lost 3 bases at V and 4 bases at J; junction bases unmatched: 25. CDR3 size: 21 residues. The V gene's germline CDR1 is DFQATT and CDR2 SNEGSKA (reference sequence). CDR3 amino acids: CSARPGEGELAGPLRYNEQFF. CDR3 bases: TGCAGTGCTAGGCCAGGGGAGGGGGAACTAGCGGGCCCACTGAGATACAATGAGCAGTTCTTC.

This chain connects TRBV3-1 to TRBJ2-1, with D possibly TRBD2 on 6 matching bases. From germline, CDR1 is LGHDT and CDR2 YNNKEL (reference sequence). This CDR3 is built from 15 residues. Trimming took off 0 bases at V and 4 bases at J, with 10 bases between the two ends. CDR3 in DNA: TGTGCCAGCAGCCAAGATCCTAGCGAATACAATGAGCAGTTCTTC. Protein: CASSQDPSEYNEQFF.

This clonotype was observed once. J is TRBJ2-7 and V is TRBV6-5, with 12 bases matching TRBD2. This CDR3 spans 15 amino acids. Trimming took 6 bases from V and 3 from J; bases not matched to a gene: 6. The germline gives CDR1 MNHEY, CDR2 SVGAGI. The CDR3 protein is CASRPPGLAGYEQYF. CDR3 DNA: TGTGCCAGCAGGCCGCCGGGACTAGCGGGCTACGAGCAGTACTTC.